The clone carrying this TCR beta chain appeared many times. Antigen: not known. V was clipped by 4 bases and J by 6 bases; unmatched bases: 10. CDR3 length: 15 amino acids. The germline CDR1 and CDR2 sequences are SEHNR and FQNEAQ (reference sequence). The data belong to a study of early T cells in non-severe SARS-CoV-2 infection. Study-level results: Clonotype matching in VDJdb favored anti-spike CD8 responses and did not capture private and CD4 specificities.

Researchers tagged individual cDNA molecules with unique molecular identifiers. TCRdb re-called the 5' RACE reads with MiXCR, one entry per CDR3 protein. The table has some 60,000 distinct CDR3 sequences, roughly 10% seen once. The TCR was taken from an adult who was a healthcare worker with PCR-confirmed SARS-CoV-2 infection or an uninfected control (not recorded which). J is TRBJ2-7 and V is TRBV7-9; 9 bases are a match to TRBD1. The source material was whole blood. In DNA, the CDR3 is TGTGCCAGCAGCTATTCCGGGACAGGGCTTGGCGAGCAGTACTTC. It is translated as CASSYSGTGLGEQYF. The whole variable domain, filled in from reference TRBV7-9 and TRBJ2-7, reads DTGVSQNPRHKITKRGQNVTFRCDPISEHNRLYWYRQTLGQGPEFLTYFQNEAQLEKSRLLSDRFSAERPKGSFSTLEIQRTEQGDSAMYLCASSYSGTGLGEQYFGPGTRLTVT.